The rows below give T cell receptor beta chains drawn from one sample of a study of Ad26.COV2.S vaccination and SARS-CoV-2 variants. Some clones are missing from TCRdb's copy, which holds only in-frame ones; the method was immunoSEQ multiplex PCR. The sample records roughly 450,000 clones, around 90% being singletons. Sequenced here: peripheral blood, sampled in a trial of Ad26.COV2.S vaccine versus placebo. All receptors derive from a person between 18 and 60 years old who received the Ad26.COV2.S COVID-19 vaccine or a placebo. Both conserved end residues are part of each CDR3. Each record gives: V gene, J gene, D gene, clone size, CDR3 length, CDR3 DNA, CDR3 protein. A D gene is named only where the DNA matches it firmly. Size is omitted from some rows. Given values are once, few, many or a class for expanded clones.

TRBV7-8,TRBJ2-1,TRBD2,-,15,TGTGCCAGCAGCCCCGGGACTAGCGGATACAATGAGCAGTTCTTC,CASSPGTSGYNEQFF
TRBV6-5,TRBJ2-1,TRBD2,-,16,TGTGCCAGCAGTTACTCGAAACTAGCGGGAGACAATGAGCAGTTCTTC,CASSYSKLAGDNEQFF
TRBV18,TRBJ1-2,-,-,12,TGTGCCAGCTCACCACTCGGGGATGGCTACACCTTC,CASSPLGDGYTF
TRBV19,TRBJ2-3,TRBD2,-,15,TGTGCCAGTAGTATCGGACTAGTATTCACAGATACGCAGTATTTT,CASSIGLVFTDTQYF
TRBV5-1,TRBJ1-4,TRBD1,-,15,TGCGCCAGCAGAATTCGGGGACAGGCCGATGAAAAACTGTTTTTT,CASRIRGQADEKLFF
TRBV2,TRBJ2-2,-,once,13,TGTGCCAGCGAGGGAAAGGGGGCCGGGGAGCTGTTTTTT,CASEGKGAGELFF
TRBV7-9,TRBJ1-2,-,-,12,TGTGCCAGCAGCATTGGAGGAGAAGGCTACACCTTC,CASSIGGEGYTF
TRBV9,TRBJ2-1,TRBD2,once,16,TGTGCCAGCAGCGTGAGCGGGAGCTTATTATACAATGAGCAGTTCTTC,CASSVSGSLLYNEQFF
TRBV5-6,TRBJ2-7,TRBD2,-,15,TGTGCCAGCAGCCGCCGACTAGCGGGGCCCTACGAGCAGTACTTC,CASSRRLAGPYEQYF
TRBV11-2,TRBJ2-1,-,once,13,TGTGCCAGCAGCCCGACCGTGGCCAATGAGCAGTTCTTC,CASSPTVANEQFF
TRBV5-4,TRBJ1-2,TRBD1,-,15,TGTGCCAGCAGCAATCCGATGGGACAGGGGAATGGCTACACCTTC,CASSNPMGQGNGYTF
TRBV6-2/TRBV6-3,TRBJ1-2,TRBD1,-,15,TGTGCCAGCAGTTACTCGGGACAGATTAACTATGGCTACACCTTC,CASSYSGQINYGYTF
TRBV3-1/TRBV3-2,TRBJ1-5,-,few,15,TGTGCCAGCAGCCAGGGTAGGCAGGGCAATCAGCCCCAGCATTTT,CASSQGRQGNQPQHF
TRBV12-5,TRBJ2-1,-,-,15,TGTGCTAGTGGACTCGACAGGAGCTCCTACAATGAGCAGTTCTTC,CASGLDRSSYNEQFF
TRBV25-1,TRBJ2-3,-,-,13,TGTGCCAGCAGTGCCGCTGGGGCACATACGCAGTATTTT,CASSAAGAHTQYF
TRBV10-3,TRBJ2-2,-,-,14,TGTGCCATCAGTCCTGACAGGAACACCGGGGAGCTGTTTTTT,CAISPDRNTGELFF
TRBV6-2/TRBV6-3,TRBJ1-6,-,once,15,TGTGCCAGCAGCCGGGACTCCCTTATAATTCAGGCCCTCCACTTT,CASSRDSLIIQALHF
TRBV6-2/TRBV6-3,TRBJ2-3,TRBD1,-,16,TGTGCCAGCAGTATCCCCTGGACAGGGGTCACAGATACGCAGTATTTT,CASSIPWTGVTDTQYF
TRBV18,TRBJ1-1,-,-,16,TGTGCCAGCTCACCGAGGGGACAACCCCATGGCACTGAAGCTTTCTTT,CASSPRGQPHGTEAFF
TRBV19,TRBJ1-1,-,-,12,TGTGCCAGTAGTATCCCAGGGGCTGAAGCTTTCTTT,CASSIPGAEAFF
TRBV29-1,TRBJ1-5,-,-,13,TGCAGCGTTGCCCTCCGGGGCAATCAGCCCCAGCATTTT,CSVALRGNQPQHF
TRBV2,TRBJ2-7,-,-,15,TGTGCCAGCAGTGAACGACTGGGTGCGACCAACGAGCAGTACTTC,CASSERLGATNEQYF
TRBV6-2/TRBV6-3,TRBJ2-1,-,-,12,TGTGCCAGCAGTTATTTCCCGAATGAGCAGTTCTTC,CASSYFPNEQFF
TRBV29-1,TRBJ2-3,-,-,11,TGCAGCGTGGGGTTGACAGATACGCAGTATTTT,CSVGLTDTQYF
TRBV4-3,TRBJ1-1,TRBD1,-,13,TGCGCCAGCAGCCAAATCGGGACAGGGCTAACTTTCTTT,CASSQIGTGLTFF
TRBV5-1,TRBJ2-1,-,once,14,TGCGCCAGCAGCTTGGCCACCAGGGTAGGTGAGCAGTTCTTC,CASSLATRVGEQFF
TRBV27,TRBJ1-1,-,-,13,TGTGCCAGCACCACTCAAAGGGGGACAGAAGCTTTCTTT,CASTTQRGTEAFF
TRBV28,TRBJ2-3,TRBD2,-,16,TGTGCCAGCAGCCGTCAAGCGGGGGATAGCACAGATACGCAGTATTTT,CASSRQAGDSTDTQYF
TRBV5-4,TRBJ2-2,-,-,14,TGTGCCAGCAGCTTTGGGGGGATAACCGGGGAGCTGTTTTTT,CASSFGGITGELFF
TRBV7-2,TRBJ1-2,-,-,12,TGTGCCAGCAGCAAGGACCTAAGCGGCTACACCTTC,CASSKDLSGYTF
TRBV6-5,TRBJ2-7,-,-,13,TGTGCCAGCAGTACCCCAGAGGGGTACGAGCAGTACTTC,CASSTPEGYEQYF
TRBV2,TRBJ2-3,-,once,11,TGTGCCAGCACCGGGTGGGATACGCAGTATTTT,CASTGWDTQYF
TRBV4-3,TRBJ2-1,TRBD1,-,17,TGCGCCAGCAGCCAAGACACAGACAGGGGGAGGTACAATGAGCAGTTCTTC,CASSQDTDRGRYNEQFF
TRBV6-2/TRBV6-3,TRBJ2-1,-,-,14,TGTGCCAGCAGTTACAAACTAGTTCGCAGTGGGCAGTTCTTC,CASSYKLVRSGQFF
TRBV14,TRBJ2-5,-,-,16,TGTGCCAGCAGCCAAGATCTTGGGGTTTTCCAAGAGACCCAGTACTTC,CASSQDLGVFQETQYF
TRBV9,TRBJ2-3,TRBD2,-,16,TGTGCCAGCAGCGCGGGGACTAGCATCCTCACAGATACGCAGTATTTT,CASSAGTSILTDTQYF
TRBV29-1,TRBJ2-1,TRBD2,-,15,TGCAGCGTTGATATTATCAGCGGGAGGGCCGGTGAGCAGTTCTTC,CSVDIISGRAGEQFF
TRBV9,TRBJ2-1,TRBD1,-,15,TGTGCCAGCAGCGTAGAGGGACAGCCATACAATGAGCAGTTCTTC,CASSVEGQPYNEQFF
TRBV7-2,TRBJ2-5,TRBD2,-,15,TGTGCCAGCAGCTTAGGAAGCGGGAGTCGGGAGACCCAGTACTTC,CASSLGSGSRETQYF
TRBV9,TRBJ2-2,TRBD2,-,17,TGTGCCAGCAGCGGCACTAGCGGGAGGTCTTGGGGCGGGGAGCTGTTTTTT,CASSGTSGRSWGGELFF
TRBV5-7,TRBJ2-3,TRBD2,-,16,TGTGCCAGCAGCGTTAGTAGCGGGAGTAGCACAGATACGCAGTATTTT,CASSVSSGSSTDTQYF
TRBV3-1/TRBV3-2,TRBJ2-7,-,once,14,TGTGCCAGCAGCCAAGTAACCCTTCAGTTCGAGCAGTACTTC,CASSQVTLQFEQYF
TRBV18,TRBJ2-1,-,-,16,TGTGCCAGCTCACCGGGGAGACAGGCTGCCTACAATGAGCAGTTCTTC,CASSPGRQAAYNEQFF
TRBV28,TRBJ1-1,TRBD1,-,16,TGTGCCAGCAGTTTACATACAGGGGGCGCGAACACTGAAGCTTTCTTT,CASSLHTGGANTEAFF
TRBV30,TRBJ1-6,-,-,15,TGTGCCTGTATGGGTGGAAGCTCCTATAATTCACCCCTCCACTTT,CACMGGSSYNSPLHF
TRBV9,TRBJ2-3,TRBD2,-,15,TGTGCCAGCAGCAACCTAGCGGGAGACACAGATACGCAGTATTTT,CASSNLAGDTDTQYF
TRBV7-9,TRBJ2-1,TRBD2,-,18,TGTGCCAGCAGCCAGGGACTAGCGGGCCGCACGATTCCCAATGAGCAGTTCTTC,CASSQGLAGRTIPNEQFF
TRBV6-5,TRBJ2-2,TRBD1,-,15,TGTGCCAGCAGTCGGGGACAGCCGGACACCGGGGAGCTGTTTTTT,CASSRGQPDTGELFF